Shown below are 18 T cell receptor beta chains from a single sample sequenced in a study of a mutant IDH1 vaccine in newly diagnosed glioma. The antigens these receptors bind are not known. The method was immunoSEQ multiplex PCR; TCRdb's version includes in-frame clones alone and lacks a portion of them. The data show fewer than 35,000 clones, with almost 90% seen just once and 20% to 25% held by the top ten. Time point of the sample: week 11, during vaccination. Doses of 300 ug of mutant IDH1 20-mer peptide were given with topical imiquimod. This specimen was PBMCs, taken from a glioma patient whose treatment included an IDH1 peptide vaccine. The source of these receptors is a young man with glioma.

The rearrangement links TRBV6-6 to TRBJ2-6; no clear D. Trimming pared 2 bases from V and 0 bases from J, leaving 2 bases between. CDR1 and CDR2 from the germline V gene are MNHNY and SVGAGI (reference sequence). There are 14 residues in the CDR3. In DNA, the CDR3 is TGTGCCAGCAGTTACGGCTCTGGGGCCAACGTCCTGACTTTC. Amino acid sequence: CASSYGSGANVLTF.

The chain is built from TRBV6-5 and TRBJ2-5; the D gene is possibly TRBD1 (5 bases). Trimming pared 4 bases from V and 1 base from J, leaving 10 bases between. CDR3 length: 14 amino acids. Germline V gene sequence: CDR1 MNHEY, CDR2 SVGAGI. This chain's CDR3 is CASSWTSLQETQYF. CDR3 nucleotides: TGTGCCAGCAGTTGGACAAGTCTCCAAGAGACCCAGTACTTC.

This clone has a handful of counts. The chain joins TRBV4-2 to TRBJ1-5; no clear D. The CDR3 consists of 14 residues. V lost 0 bases, J lost 2 bases, and 5 bases lay in between. Germline-derived CDR1 and CDR2 are LGHNA and YNFKEQ. The CDR3 DNA reads TGTGCCAGCAGCCAAGATCCCGGCAATCAGCCCCAGCATTTT. Translation: CASSQDPGNQPQHF.

The chain carries TRBV5-6 and TRBJ2-1; possible D gene TRBD2, 5 bases. The CDR3 totals 15 residues. Between the trimmed V and J ends, which lost 4 bases and 2 bases, there was a span of 13 bases. CDR1 and CDR2 (germline): SGHDT, YYEEEE. CDR3 sequence reads: CASSSGSSTYNEQFF. CDR3 nucleotides: TGTGCCAGCAGCAGCGGCAGTAGCACCTACAATGAGCAGTTCTTC.

Only a few counts were recorded for this clone. The rearrangement links TRBV15 to TRBJ2-2; 7 bases fit TRBD1. V lost 5 bases to trimming and J lost 5 bases; unmatched junction nucleotides: 8. Germline values: CDR1 LNHNV, CDR2 YYDKDF (reference sequence). CDR3 length: 15 residues. The CDR3 bases are TGTGCCACCAGCCCTCGACAGGGTGGGACCGGGGAGCTGTTTTTT. Translated, it gives CATSPRQGGTGELFF.

The genes are TRBV9 and TRBJ1-2; D gene unclear. Germline V CDR1 and CDR2: SGDLS, YYNGEE. Trimming took off 0 bases at V and 0 bases at J, with 9 bases between the two ends. The CDR3 is 15 amino acids. The CDR3 sequence: CASSVGRAANYGYTF. CDR3 nucleotide sequence: TGTGCCAGCAGCGTAGGCCGGGCCGCTAACTATGGCTACACCTTC.

The chain has TRBV30 and TRBJ2-5; D may be TRBD1 (6 bases). This CDR3 is built from 16 residues. Trimming removed 0 bases at V and 4 bases at J, with 18 bases between. From germline, CDR1 is GTSNPN and CDR2 SVGIG (reference sequence). The DNA of the CDR3 is TGTGCCTGGAGTGTCGGCTTTACAGGGCCCCGAGAGACCCAGTACTTC. Protein sequence: CAWSVGFTGPRETQYF.

The table lists this clone with a count of one. The rearrangement joins TRBV15 to TRBJ1-1, with TRBD1 as a possible D gene (5 bases). The CDR3 is 16 residues long. The V gene lost 3 bases and the J gene lost 1 base, with 15 bases spanning the gap. Germline CDR1 is LNHNV and CDR2 is YYDKDF (reference sequence). CDR3 nucleotides: TGTGCCACCAGCAGTACTACCAGGGACTGGAACACTGAAGCTTTCTTT. This encodes CATSSTTRDWNTEAFF. The whole variable domain, filled in from reference TRBV15 and TRBJ1-1, reads DAMVIQNPRYQVTQFGKPVTLSCSQTLNHNVMYWYQQKSSQAPKLLFHYYDKDFNNEADTPDNFQSRRPNTSFCFLDIRSPGLGDTAMYLCATSSTTRDWNTEAFFGQGTRLTVV.

The chain employs TRBV7-6 and TRBJ2-3; D not certain. There are 12 residues in the CDR3. CDR1 SGHVS and CDR2 FNYEAQ come from the germline V gene. Trimming removed 5 bases from V and 2 bases from J, with 5 bases in between. CDR3: CASSPNTDTQYF. The DNA of the CDR3 is TGTGCCAGCAGCCCGAACACAGATACGCAGTATTTT.

The chain recombines TRBV15 with TRBJ1-2; D unclear. Germline V lookup: CDR1 LNHNV, CDR2 YYDKDF (reference sequence). The CDR3 sequence is 13 residues long. The V end was cut by 0 bases, the J end by 2 bases, with 4 bases between. In nucleotides, the CDR3 is TGTGCCACCAGCAGAGACCGAAACTATGGCTACACCTTC. The encoded protein is CATSRDRNYGYTF.

The chain uses TRBV6-5 and TRBJ2-1, with D perhaps being TRBD1 or TRBD2 (5 bases each). Between the trimmed V and J ends, which lost 5 bases and 9 bases, there was a span of 20 bases. Germline lookup yields CDR1 MNHEY and CDR2 SVGAGI. This CDR3 comprises 15 residues. The DNA for the CDR3 is TGTGCCAGCAGTCCCACCGGGACCCCCGAGAGTGAGCAGTTCTTC. Translated: CASSPTGTPESEQFF.

V is TRBV7-9 and J is TRBJ1-2, with D hard to call. The V and J ends lost 2 bases and 8 bases respectively, with 15 bases between them. This CDR3 spans 14 amino acids. Per germline, CDR1 SEHNR and CDR2 FQNEAQ (reference sequence). The CDR3: CASSLSAVAAGYTF. The CDR3 nucleotides are TGTGCCAGCAGCTTAAGTGCTGTTGCGGCCGGCTACACCTTC.

The gene calls are TRBV6-5 and TRBJ2-2, with a tentative D call TRBD2 (5 bases). The CDR3 has 15 residues. The V end was cut by 0 bases, the J end by 4 bases, with 9 bases between. Germline CDR1 MNHEY, CDR2 SVGAGI. CDR3 in amino acids: CASSYSGEGTGELFF. In DNA, the CDR3 is TGTGCCAGCAGTTACTCCGGGGAAGGCACCGGGGAGCTGTTTTTT.

The chain is built from TRBV4-1 and TRBJ2-2, with D perhaps matching TRBD2 (6 bases). The length of the CDR3 is 16 residues. Trimming pared 0 bases from V and 6 bases from J, leaving 14 bases between. Germline V gene lookup returns CDR1 MGHRA and CDR2 YSYEKL. The CDR3 DNA is TGCGCCAGCAGCCAAGATGTGGGGCGGGACTCCGGGGAGCTGTTTTTT. Its protein is CASSQDVGRDSGELFF.

The chain is built from TRBV6-5 and TRBJ1-5, with D possibly matching TRBD1 (6 bases). V lost 5 bases and J lost 5, with 10 bases in between. The germline gives CDR1 MNHEY, CDR2 SVGAGI. The CDR3 covers 13 residues. CDR3 amino acids: CASSGGTYQPQHF. The CDR3 region has the DNA TGTGCCAGCAGTGGGGGGACATATCAGCCCCAGCATTTT.

The chain employs TRBV15 and TRBJ1-4; no clear D. Germline loops: CDR1 LNHNV, CDR2 YYDKDF (reference sequence). This CDR3 has 16 residues. V lost 3 bases and J 7 bases, leaving 18 bases between the germline ends. The CDR3 DNA reads as TGTGCCACCAGCAGGGATCCCCAGCGGGTTGCTGAAAAACTGTTTTTT. This codes for CATSRDPQRVAEKLFF.

The gene calls are TRBV30 and TRBJ2-3; a possible D gene is TRBD2 (5 bases). This CDR3 has 15 residues. From germline, CDR1 is GTSNPN and CDR2 SVGIG (reference sequence). The V end lost 1 base, the J end lost 2 bases, and 13 bases lay between the germline ends. The CDR3: CAWSERGLPTDTQYF. For the CDR3, the DNA is TGTGCCTGGAGTGAAAGAGGGTTGCCCACAGATACGCAGTATTTT.

J is TRBJ2-5 and V is TRBV20-1; D is unclear. The length of the CDR3 is 11 residues. Germline V gene data show CDR1 as DFQATT and CDR2 as SNEGSKA (reference sequence). The V end lost 1 base, the J end lost 1 base, and 1 base lay between the germline ends. This chain's CDR3 is CSARAQETQYF. The CDR3 DNA follows: TGCAGTGCTAGAGCCCAAGAGACCCAGTACTTC.